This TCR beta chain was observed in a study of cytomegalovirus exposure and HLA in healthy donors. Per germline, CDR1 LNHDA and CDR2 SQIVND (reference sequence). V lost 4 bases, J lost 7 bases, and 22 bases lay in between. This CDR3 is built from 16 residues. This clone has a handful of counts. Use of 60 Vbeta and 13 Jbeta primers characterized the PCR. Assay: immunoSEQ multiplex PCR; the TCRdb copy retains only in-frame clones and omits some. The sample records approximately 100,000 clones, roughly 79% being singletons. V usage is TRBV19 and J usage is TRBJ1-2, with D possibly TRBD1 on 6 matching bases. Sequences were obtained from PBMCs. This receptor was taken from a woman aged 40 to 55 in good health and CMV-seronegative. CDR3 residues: CASSTPGTFLGGGYTF. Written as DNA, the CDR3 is TGTGCCAGTAGTACCCCCGGGACATTCTTAGGGGGTGGCTACACCTTC.